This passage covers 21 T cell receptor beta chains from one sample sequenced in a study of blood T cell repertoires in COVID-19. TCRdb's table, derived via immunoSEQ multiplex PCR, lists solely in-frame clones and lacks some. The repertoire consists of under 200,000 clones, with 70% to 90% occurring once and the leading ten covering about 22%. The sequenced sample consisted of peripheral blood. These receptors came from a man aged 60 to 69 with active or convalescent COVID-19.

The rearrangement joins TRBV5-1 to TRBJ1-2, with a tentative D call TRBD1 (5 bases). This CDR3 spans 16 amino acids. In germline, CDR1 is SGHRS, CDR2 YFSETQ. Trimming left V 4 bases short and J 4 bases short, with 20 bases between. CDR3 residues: CASSPGHAGPVYGYTF. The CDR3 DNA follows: TGCGCCAGCAGCCCCGGGCACGCAGGGCCCGTCTATGGCTACACCTTC.

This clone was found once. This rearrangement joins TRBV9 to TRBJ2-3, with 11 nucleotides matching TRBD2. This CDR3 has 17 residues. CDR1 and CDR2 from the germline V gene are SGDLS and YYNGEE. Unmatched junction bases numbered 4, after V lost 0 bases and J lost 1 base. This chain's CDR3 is CASSVGIAGGRTDTQYF. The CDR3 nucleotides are TGTGCCAGCAGCGTAGGGATAGCGGGGGGGCGCACAGATACGCAGTATTTT.

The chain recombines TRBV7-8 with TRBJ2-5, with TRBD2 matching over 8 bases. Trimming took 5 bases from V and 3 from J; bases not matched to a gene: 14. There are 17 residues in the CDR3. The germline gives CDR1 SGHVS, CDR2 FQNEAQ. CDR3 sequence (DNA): TGTGCCAGCAGCCCAACCCTCGGGAGCGGGGGAAAAGAGACCCAGTACTTC. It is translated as CASSPTLGSGGKETQYF.

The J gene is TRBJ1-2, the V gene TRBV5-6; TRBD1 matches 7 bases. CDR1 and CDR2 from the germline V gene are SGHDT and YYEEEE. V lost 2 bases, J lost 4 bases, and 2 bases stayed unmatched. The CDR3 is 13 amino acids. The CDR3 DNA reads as TGTGCCAGCAGCTTTGGGACAGTCTATGGCTACACCTTC. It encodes CASSFGTVYGYTF.

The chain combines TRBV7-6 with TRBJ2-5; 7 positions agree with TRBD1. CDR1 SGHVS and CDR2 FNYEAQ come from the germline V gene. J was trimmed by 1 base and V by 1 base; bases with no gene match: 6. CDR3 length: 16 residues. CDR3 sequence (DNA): TGTGCCAGCAGCTTAGTGGGACAGAGATTCCAAGAGACCCAGTACTTC. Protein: CASSLVGQRFQETQYF.

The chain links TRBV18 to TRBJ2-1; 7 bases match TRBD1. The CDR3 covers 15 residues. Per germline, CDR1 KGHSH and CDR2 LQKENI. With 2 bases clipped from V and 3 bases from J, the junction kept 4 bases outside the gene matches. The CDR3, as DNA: TGTGCCAGCTCACCATCGGGACAGAACTACAATGAGCAGTTCTTC. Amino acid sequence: CASSPSGQNYNEQFF.

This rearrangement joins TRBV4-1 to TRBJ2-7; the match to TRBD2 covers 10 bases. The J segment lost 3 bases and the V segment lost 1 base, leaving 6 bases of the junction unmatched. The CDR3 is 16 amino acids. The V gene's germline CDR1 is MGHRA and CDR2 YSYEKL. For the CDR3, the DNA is TGCGCCAGCAGCCAAGGGCTAGCGGGGGTCTACTACGAGCAGTACTTC. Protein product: CASSQGLAGVYYEQYF.

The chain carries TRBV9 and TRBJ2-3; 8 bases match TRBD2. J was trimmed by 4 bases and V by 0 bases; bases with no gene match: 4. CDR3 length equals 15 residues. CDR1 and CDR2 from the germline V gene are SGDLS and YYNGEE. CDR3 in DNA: TGTGCCAGCAGCGTAGGGCGGGGGGTCTCAGATACGCAGTATTTT. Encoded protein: CASSVGRGVSDTQYF.

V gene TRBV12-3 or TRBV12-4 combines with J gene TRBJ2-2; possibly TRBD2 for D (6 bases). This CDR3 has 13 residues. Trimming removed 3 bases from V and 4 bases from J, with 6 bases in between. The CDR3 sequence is CASSFGGTGELFF. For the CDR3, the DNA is TGTGCCAGCAGTTTCGGGGGCACCGGGGAGCTGTTTTTT.

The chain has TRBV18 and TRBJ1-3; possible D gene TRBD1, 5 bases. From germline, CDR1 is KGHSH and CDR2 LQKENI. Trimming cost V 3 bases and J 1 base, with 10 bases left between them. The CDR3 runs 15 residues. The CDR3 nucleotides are TGTGCCAGCTCACCGCAGGGCCTTTCTGGAAACACCATATATTTT. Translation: CASSPQGLSGNTIYF.

CDR3 nucleotides: TGTGCCAGCAGCAAAGGACAGGGTAGGGAGCAGTACTTC. Protein sequence: CASSKGQGREQYF. The rearrangement joins TRBV11-3 to TRBJ2-7, with 8 bases identical to TRBD1. Germline V gene data show CDR1 as SGHNT and CDR2 as YENEEA. Trimming at V came to 5 bases and at J to 7 bases, leaving 7 bases not matched to a gene. CDR3 length: 13 amino acids.

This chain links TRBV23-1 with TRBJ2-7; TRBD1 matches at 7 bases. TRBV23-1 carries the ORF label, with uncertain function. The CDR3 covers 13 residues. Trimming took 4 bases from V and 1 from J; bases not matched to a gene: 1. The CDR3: CASSPGQSYEQYF. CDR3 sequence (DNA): TGCGCCAGCAGTCCGGGACAGTCCTACGAGCAGTACTTC.

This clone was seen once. In DNA, the CDR3 is TGTGCCAGCAGCCCCCCTGGGAGGAACTATGGCTACACCTTC. Amino acids: CASSPPGRNYGYTF. The chain employs TRBV7-2 and TRBJ1-2; no clear D. Germline V CDR1 and CDR2: SGHTA, FQGNSA. The V end was cut by 5 bases, the J end by 2 bases, with 12 bases between. The CDR3 is 14 amino acids.

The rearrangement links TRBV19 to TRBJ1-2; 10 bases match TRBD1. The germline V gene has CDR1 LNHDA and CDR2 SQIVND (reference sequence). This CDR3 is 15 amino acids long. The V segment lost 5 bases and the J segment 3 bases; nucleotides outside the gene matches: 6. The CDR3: CASSDRGPLDYGYTF. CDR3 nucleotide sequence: TGTGCCAGTAGTGACAGGGGGCCTCTTGACTATGGCTACACCTTC.

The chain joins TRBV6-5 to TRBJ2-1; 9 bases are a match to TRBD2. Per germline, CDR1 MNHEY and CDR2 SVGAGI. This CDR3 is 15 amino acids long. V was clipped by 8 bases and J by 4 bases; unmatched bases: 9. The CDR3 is CASQRGGLAYNEQFF. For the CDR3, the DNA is TGTGCCAGCCAGCGGGGAGGACTAGCGTACAATGAGCAGTTCTTC.

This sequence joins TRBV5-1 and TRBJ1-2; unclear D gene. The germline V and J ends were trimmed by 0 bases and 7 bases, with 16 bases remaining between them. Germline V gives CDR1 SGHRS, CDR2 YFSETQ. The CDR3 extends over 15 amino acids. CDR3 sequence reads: CASSLEQWARGGYTF. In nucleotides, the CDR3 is TGCGCCAGCAGCTTGGAGCAATGGGCTCGGGGTGGCTACACCTTC.

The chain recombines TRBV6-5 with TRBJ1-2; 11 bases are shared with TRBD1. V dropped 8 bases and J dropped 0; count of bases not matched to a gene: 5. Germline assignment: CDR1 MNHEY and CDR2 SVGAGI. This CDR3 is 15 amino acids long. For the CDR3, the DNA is TGTGCCAGCTTGGGACAGGGGGAGGCTAACTATGGCTACACCTTC. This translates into CASLGQGEANYGYTF.

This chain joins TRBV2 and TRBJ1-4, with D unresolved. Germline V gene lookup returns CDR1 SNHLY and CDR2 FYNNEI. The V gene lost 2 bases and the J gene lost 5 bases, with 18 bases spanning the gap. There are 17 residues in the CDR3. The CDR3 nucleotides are TGTGCCAGCAGTGAAATATTAGAACAGCCGCCGAATGAAAAACTGTTTTTT. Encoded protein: CASSEILEQPPNEKLFF.

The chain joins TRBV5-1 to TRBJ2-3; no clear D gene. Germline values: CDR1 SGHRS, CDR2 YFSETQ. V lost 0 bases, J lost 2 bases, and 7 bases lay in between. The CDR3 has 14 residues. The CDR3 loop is CASSLASVTDTQYF. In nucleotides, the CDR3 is TGCGCCAGCAGCTTGGCGTCGGTCACAGATACGCAGTATTTT.

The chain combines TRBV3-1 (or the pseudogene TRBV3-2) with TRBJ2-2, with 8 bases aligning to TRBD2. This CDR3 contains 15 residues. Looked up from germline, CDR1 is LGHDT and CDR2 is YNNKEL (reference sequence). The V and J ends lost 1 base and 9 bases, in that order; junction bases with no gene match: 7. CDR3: CASSQVGLAVRELFF. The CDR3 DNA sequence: TGTGCCAGCAGCCAAGTTGGACTAGCTGTCCGGGAGCTGTTTTTT.

The chain's CDR3 is CATSDSAGGPETQYF. CDR3 DNA: TGTGCCACCAGTGATTCAGCGGGGGGGCCAGAGACCCAGTACTTC. J is TRBJ2-5 and V is TRBV24-1; 10 nucleotides agree with TRBD2. Unmatched junction bases numbered 3, after V lost 2 bases and J lost 4 bases. Germline V lookup: CDR1 KGHDR, CDR2 SFDVKD. CDR3 length: 15 amino acids.